This entry describes one TCR beta chain. This clonotype was found once. No antigen is known for it. Base-call qualities are not available, and no considerably larger clone is one nucleotide away. One read provides weak support. The data derive from a study of T cell repertoires in cytomegalovirus infection (dated by TCRdb to about 2019). Notes on the research overall: Peptide stimulations targeted recently identified HLA-C-restricted CMV epitopes, whose presentation resists viral immunomodulation, together with well-studied HLA-B-restricted epitopes. Because public TCR beta signatures pointed to carriage of CMV infection together with the matching HLA type, the HLA type of each donor mattered for the analysis. What the study reported, not specific to this receptor: The ex vivo response was dominated by HLA-C-restricted CMV-specific TCR beta clonotypes, and the single most frequent clonotype in two of eight donors was supplied by these HLA-C-restricted clonotypes. In both this cohort and an independent approximately 400-donor cohort, the cumulative frequency of public TCR beta family members distinguished carriers of CMV infection plus the relevant HLA type.

Trimmed from V: 4 bases; trimmed from J: 6 bases; junction bases lacking a gene match: 6. CDR1 KGHDR and CDR2 SFDVKD are derived from the germline V gene. The CDR3 spans 16 residues, from the cysteine through the phenylalanine. Only the CDR3 region is kept as DNA, spanning 48 bases read in frame from base 1. Sequencing used an Illumina HiSeq 1500. TCRdb reprocessed the public reads (quality trimming at Q25 with fastp, clone calling with MiXCR) and kept in-frame beta chains. Entries that share a CDR3 protein sequence are merged under the most common genes and DNA. This sample comprises 570,000 or so distinct CDR3 sequences, 40% of them detected only once. More than 40% of the sample goes to the ten largest clones. The treatment or condition tag for this specimen amounts to: in vitro stimulation with specific CMV peptide epitopes to enrich CMV-specific T cells.

The chain couples TRBV24-1 to TRBJ2-1, and 12 bases in between align with TRBD1. The sequence came from a human donor in good health (CMV status not recorded). Some clones in this sample may be carry-over from other donors' samples. This sample comprised cultured PBMCs, obtained from culture after CMV antigen stimulation. The DNA reads TGTGCCACCAGTGACCCGGGACAGGGGGCCGTCAATGAGCAGTTCTTC. Its translation is CATSDPGQGAVNEQFF.